A selection of T cell receptor beta chains follows, all from one sample in a study of blood T cell repertoires in COVID-19. Assay: immunoSEQ multiplex PCR; the TCRdb copy retains only in-frame clones and omits some. Of roughly 150,000 clones in the sample, roughly 80% were seen once. Sequencing was done on a sample of peripheral blood. Receptor source: a man between 70 and 80 years old with acute or convalescent COVID-19. Both conserved end residues are part of each CDR3. Fields, in order: J gene, V gene, D gene, clone size, CDR3 protein, CDR3 DNA. A D gene is named only where the DNA matches it firmly. The size entry is marked missing in some rows and otherwise reads once, few, many or a size class.

>TRBJ1-4|TRBV19|TRBD1|.
CASTGDRGANEKLFF
TGTGCCAGTACCGGGGACAGGGGAGCTAATGAAAAACTGTTTTTT
>TRBJ2-1|TRBV19|.|.
CASSIDRSGSYNEQFF
TGTGCCAGTAGTATAGATCGAAGCGGATCCTACAATGAGCAGTTCTTC
>TRBJ2-5|TRBV12-3/TRBV12-4|.|.
CASSLTQETQYF
TGTGCCAGCAGTCTCACACAAGAGACCCAGTACTTC
>TRBJ2-7|TRBV19|TRBD1|.
CASSQGTGSHEQYF
TGTGCCAGTAGCCAAGGGACAGGGAGCCACGAGCAGTACTTC
>TRBJ1-2|TRBV30|.|.
CAWSEATYGYTF
TGTGCCTGGAGCGAGGCGACCTATGGCTACACCTTC
>TRBJ2-2|TRBV5-8|.|once
CASSGGQTPTGELFF
TGTGCCAGCAGCGGAGGACAGACTCCCACCGGGGAGCTGTTTTTT
>TRBJ2-2|TRBV7-9|.|.
CASSPRVYTGELFF
TGTGCCAGCAGCCCCAGGGTCTACACCGGGGAGCTGTTTTTT
>TRBJ1-2|TRBV5-1|TRBD1|.
CASSLSPGQPNYGYTF
TGCGCCAGCAGCCTATCCCCGGGACAGCCAAACTATGGCTACACCTTC
>TRBJ2-5|TRBV7-2|TRBD1|few
CASSLQGEETQYF
TGTGCCAGCAGCTTACAGGGGGAAGAGACCCAGTACTTC
>TRBJ2-2|TRBV5-1|TRBD1|.
CASSFGPRQGNTGELFF
TGCGCCAGCAGCTTTGGGCCGAGACAGGGAAACACCGGGGAGCTGTTTTTT
>TRBJ2-1|TRBV5-4|.|once
CASSLFDEQFF
TGTGCCAGCAGCTTGTTCGATGAGCAGTTCTTC
>TRBJ1-5|TRBV6-4|.|.
CASSEYSNQPQHF
TGTGCCAGCAGTGAGTATAGCAATCAGCCCCAGCATTTT
>TRBJ1-1|TRBV20-1|.|.
CSAHRNTEAFF
TGCAGTGCACACCGGAACACTGAAGCTTTCTTT
>TRBJ1-3|TRBV7-8|.|.
CASSFFPTGNTIYF
TGTGCCAGCAGCTTTTTTCCAACTGGAAACACCATATATTTT
>TRBJ1-3|TRBV5-4|TRBD1|.
CASSWGQGDTIYF
TGTGCCAGCAGCTGGGGACAGGGAGACACCATATATTTT
>TRBJ2-1|TRBV7-2|TRBD2|.
CASSAGWRGGASNEQFF
TGTGCCAGCAGCGCAGGGTGGCGCGGGGGGGCCTCGAATGAGCAGTTCTTC
>TRBJ2-3|TRBV7-6|TRBD2|.
CASSSNLTTSARDTQYF
TGTGCCAGCAGCTCCAACCTAACTACTAGCGCGAGAGATACGCAGTATTTT
>TRBJ2-7|TRBV5-1|.|.
CASSLGHSSYEQYF
TGCGCCAGCAGCTTGGGGCACAGCTCCTACGAGCAGTACTTC
>TRBJ1-4|TRBV19|TRBD1|.
CASSSPQGVGEKLFF
TGTGCCAGTAGTAGCCCACAGGGGGTGGGTGAAAAACTGTTTTTT
>TRBJ2-7|TRBV4-3|.|.
CASSQGAEFPYEQYF
TGCGCCAGCAGCCAAGGAGCTGAGTTCCCCTACGAGCAGTACTTC
>TRBJ2-3|TRBV14|TRBD2|.
CASSQTSGGDTQYF
TGTGCCAGCAGCCAAACTAGCGGGGGAGATACGCAGTATTTT
>TRBJ2-7|TRBV19|TRBD2|.
CASSIRLAGGYEQYF
TGTGCCAGTAGTATTCGGCTAGCGGGGGGCTACGAGCAGTACTTC